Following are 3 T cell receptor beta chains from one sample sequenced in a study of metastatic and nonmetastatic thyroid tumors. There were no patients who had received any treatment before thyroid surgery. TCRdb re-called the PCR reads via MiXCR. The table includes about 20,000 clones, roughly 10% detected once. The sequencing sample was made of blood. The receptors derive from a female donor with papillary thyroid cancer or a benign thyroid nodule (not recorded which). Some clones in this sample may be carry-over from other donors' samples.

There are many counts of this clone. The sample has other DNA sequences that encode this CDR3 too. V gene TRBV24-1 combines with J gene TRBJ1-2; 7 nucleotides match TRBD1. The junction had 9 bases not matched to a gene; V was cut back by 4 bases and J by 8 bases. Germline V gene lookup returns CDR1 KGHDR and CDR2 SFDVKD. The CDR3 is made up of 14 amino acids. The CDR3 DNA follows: TGTGCCACCAGTGACCCAGGGGGGATAGGAGGCTACACCTTC. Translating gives CATSDPGGIGGYTF.

The CDR3 sequence is CASSLGSSHQETQYF. CDR3 bases: TGTGCCAGCAGCTTAGGTAGTAGCCACCAAGAGACCCAGTACTTC. This rearrangement joins TRBV7-9 to TRBJ2-5; D uncertain. V was clipped by 1 base and J by 0 bases, with 9 bases between them. The CDR3 covers 15 residues. CDR1 and CDR2 from the germline V gene are SEHNR and FQNEAQ (reference sequence).

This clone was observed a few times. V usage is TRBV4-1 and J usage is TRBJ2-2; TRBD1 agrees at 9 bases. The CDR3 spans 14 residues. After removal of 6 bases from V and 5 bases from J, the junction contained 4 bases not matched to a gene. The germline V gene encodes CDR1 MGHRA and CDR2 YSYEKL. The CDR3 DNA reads TGCGCCAGCAGGCGGGGGACAGGGACCGGGGAGCTGTTTTTT. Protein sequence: CASRRGTGTGELFF.